This record looks at one TCR beta chain sequence and its context. PCR amplification relied on 60 Vbeta primers (plus 13 Jbeta primers). Original processing notes: About 12 million of the 75 million to 95 million unique TCR beta chains counted in a later analysis were shared. TCRdb's table, derived via immunoSEQ multiplex PCR, lists solely in-frame clones and lacks some. D and trimming were read from the DNA, whereas the V and J calls and clone size are those reported in that table. Among approximately 140,000 clones, 66% were seen once, and the ten largest hold 6.5%. This specimen comes from a study of cytomegalovirus exposure and HLA in healthy donors. Trimming cost V 2 bases and J 2 bases, with 10 bases left between them. Per germline, CDR1 SGDLS and CDR2 YYNGEE. The CDR3 covers 15 residues.

Specimen: PBMCs. The chain is built from TRBV9 and TRBJ2-2; no reliable D call. This TCR was recovered from an older woman in good health and CMV-seronegative. The CDR3 nucleotides are TGTGCCAGCAGCGTGACTGGCCTCAACACCGGGGAGCTGTTTTTT. It specifies CASSVTGLNTGELFF.